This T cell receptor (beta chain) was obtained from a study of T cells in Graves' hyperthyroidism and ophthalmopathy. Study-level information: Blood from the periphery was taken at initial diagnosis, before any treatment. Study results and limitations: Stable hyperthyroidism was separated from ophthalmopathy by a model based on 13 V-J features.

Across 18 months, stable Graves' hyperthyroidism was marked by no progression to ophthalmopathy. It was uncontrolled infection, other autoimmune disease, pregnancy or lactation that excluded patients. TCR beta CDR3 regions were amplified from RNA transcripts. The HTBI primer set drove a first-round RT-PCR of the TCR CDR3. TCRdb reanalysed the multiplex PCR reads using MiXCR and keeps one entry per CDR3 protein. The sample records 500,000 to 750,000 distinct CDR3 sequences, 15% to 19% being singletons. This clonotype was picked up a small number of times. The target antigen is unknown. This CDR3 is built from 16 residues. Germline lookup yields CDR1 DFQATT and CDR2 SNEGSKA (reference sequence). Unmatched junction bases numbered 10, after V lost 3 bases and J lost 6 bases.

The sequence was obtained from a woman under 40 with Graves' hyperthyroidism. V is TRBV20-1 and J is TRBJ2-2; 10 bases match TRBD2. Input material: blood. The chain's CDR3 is CSARGGTSEVAGELFF. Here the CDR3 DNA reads TGCAGTGCTAGGGGGGGGACTAGCGAAGTCGCCGGGGAGCTGTTTTTT.